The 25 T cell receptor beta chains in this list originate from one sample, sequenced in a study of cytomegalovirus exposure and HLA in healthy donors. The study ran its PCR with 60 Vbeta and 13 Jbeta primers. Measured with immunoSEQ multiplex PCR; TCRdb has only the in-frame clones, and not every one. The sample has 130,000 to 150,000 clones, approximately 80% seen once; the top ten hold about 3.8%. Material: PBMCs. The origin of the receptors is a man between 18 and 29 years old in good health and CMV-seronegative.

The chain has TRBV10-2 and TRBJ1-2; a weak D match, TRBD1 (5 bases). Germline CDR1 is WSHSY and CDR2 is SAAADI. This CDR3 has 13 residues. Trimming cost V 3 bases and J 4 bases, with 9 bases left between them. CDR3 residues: CASSEGDGYGYTF. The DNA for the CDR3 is TGCGCCAGCAGTGAAGGGGATGGCTATGGCTACACCTTC.

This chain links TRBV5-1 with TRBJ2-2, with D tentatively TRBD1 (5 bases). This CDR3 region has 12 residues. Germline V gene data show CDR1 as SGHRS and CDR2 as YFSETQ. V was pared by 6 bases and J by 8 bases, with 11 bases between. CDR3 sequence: CASTQGSGELFF. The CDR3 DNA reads TGCGCCAGCACGCAGGGATCTGGGGAGCTGTTTTTT.

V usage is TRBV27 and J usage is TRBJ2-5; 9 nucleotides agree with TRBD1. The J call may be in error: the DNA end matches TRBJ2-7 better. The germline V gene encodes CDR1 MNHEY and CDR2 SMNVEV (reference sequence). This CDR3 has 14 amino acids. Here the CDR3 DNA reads TGTGCCAGCAGGCTCCGGGACAGGGCCTACGAGCAGTACTTC. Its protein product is CASRLRDRAYEQYF.

CDR3 protein: CASTPVAGGIYEQYF. In nucleotides, the CDR3 is TGCGCCAGCACCCCTGTGGCAGGGGGAATCTACGAGCAGTACTTC. The V gene is TRBV10-2, the J gene TRBJ2-7, with TRBD1 identical over 7 bases. J was trimmed by 3 bases and V by 7 bases; bases with no gene match: 12. There are 15 residues in the CDR3. Germline V gives CDR1 WSHSY, CDR2 SAAADI.

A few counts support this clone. The CDR3 nucleotides are TGTGCCAGCAGCGTTGGGAGGACTAGCAGGGAGACCCAGTACTTC. Translation gives CASSVGRTSRETQYF. The rearrangement joins TRBV9 to TRBJ2-5, with 8 bases aligning to TRBD2. This CDR3 has 15 residues. Germline V CDR1 and CDR2: SGDLS, YYNGEE. Unmatched junction bases numbered 8, after V lost 2 bases and J lost 5 bases. Supplemented by reference TRBV9 and TRBJ2-5, the full variable domain reads DSGVTQTPKHLITATGQRVTLRCSPRSGDLSVYWYQQSLDQGLQFLIQYYNGEERAKGNILERFSAQQFPDLHSELNLSSLELGDSALYFCASSVGRTSRETQYFGPGTRLLVL.

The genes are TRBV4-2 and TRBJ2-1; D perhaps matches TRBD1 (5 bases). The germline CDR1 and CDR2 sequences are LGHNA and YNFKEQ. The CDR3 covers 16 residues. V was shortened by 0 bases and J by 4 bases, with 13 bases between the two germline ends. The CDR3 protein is CASSQDPQGGYNEQFF. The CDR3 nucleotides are TGTGCCAGCAGCCAAGATCCCCAGGGCGGTTACAATGAGCAGTTCTTC.

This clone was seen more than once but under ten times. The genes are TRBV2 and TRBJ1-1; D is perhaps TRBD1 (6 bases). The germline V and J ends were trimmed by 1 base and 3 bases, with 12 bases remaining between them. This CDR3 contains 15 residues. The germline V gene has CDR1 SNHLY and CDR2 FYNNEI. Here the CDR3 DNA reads TGTGCCAGCAGTGAAGTACAGGGTCCGGACACTGAAGCTTTCTTT. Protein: CASSEVQGPDTEAFF.

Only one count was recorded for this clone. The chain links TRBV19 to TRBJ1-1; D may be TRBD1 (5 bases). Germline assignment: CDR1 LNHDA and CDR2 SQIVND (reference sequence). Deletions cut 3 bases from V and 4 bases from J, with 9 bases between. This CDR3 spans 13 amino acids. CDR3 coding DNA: TGTGCCAGTAGTATCTTAGGGGCCACTGAAGCTTTCTTT. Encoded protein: CASSILGATEAFF.

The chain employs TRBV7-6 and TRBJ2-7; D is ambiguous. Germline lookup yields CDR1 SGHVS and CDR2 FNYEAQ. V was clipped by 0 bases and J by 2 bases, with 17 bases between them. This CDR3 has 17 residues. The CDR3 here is CASSLALKDKRPYEQYF. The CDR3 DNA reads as TGTGCCAGCAGCTTAGCGCTAAAAGACAAACGTCCCTACGAGCAGTACTTC. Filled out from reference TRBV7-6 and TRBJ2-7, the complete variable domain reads GAGVSQSPRYKVTKRGQDVALRCDPISGHVSLYWYRQALGQGPEFLTYFNYEAQQDKSGLPNDRFSAERPEGSISTLTIQRTEQRDSAMYRCASSLALKDKRPYEQYFGPGTRLTVT.

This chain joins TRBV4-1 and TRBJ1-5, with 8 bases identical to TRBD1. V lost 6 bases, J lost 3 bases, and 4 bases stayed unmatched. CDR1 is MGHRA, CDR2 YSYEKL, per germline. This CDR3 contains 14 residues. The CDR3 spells CASRRTGTNQPQHF. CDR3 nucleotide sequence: TGCGCCAGCAGGAGGACAGGGACCAATCAGCCCCAGCATTTT.

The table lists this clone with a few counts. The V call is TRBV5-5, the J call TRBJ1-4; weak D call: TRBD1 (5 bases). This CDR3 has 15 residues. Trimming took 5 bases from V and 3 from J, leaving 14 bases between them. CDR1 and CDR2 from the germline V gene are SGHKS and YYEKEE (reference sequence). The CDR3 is CASSSSQGPNEKLFF. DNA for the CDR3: TGTGCCAGCAGTTCGTCTCAGGGTCCTAATGAAAAACTGTTTTTT.

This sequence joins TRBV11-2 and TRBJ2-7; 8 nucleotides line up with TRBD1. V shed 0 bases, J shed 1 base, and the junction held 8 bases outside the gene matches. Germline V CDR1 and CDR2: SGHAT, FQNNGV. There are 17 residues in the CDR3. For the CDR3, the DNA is TGTGCCAGCAGCTTAGACCGCCGACAGGGGCCTTCCTACGAGCAGTACTTC. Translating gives CASSLDRRQGPSYEQYF.

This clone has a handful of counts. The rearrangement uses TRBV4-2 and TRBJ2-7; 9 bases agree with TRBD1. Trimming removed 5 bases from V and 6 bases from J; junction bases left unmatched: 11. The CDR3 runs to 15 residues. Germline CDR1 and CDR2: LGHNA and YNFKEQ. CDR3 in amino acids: CASSSPGQGGGEQYF. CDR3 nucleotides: TGTGCCAGCAGCTCACCGGGACAGGGAGGTGGCGAGCAGTACTTC.

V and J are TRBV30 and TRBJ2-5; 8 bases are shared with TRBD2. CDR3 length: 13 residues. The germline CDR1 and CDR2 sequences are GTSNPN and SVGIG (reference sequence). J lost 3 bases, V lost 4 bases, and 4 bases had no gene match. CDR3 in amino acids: CAWIAGNEETQYF. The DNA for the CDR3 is TGTGCCTGGATAGCGGGGAATGAAGAGACCCAGTACTTC. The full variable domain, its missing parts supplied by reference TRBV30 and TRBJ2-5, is SQTIHQWPATLVQPVGSPLSLECTVEGTSNPNLYWYRQAAGRGLQLLFYSVGIGQISSEVPQNLSASRPQDRQFILSSKKLLLSDSGFYLCAWIAGNEETQYFGPGTRLLVL.

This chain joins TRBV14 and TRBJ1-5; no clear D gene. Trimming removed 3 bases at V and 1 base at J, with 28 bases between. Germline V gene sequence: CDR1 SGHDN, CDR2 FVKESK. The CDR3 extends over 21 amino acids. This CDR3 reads CASSHLLSDRTGDWSNQPQHF. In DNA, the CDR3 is TGTGCCAGCAGCCACCTATTATCCGACCGGACTGGCGACTGGAGCAATCAGCCCCAGCATTTT.

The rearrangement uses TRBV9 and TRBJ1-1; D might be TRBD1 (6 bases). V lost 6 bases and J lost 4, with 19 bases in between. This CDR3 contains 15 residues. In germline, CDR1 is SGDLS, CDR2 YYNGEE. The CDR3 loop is CASNRRQDTSTEAFF. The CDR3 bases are TGTGCCAGCAACAGACGACAGGACACGAGCACTGAAGCTTTCTTT.

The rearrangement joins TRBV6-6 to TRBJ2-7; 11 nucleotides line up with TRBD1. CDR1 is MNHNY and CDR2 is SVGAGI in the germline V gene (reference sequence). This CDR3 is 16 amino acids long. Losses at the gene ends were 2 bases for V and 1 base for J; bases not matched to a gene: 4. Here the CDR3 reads CASSYGGQGVSYEQYF. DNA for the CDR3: TGTGCCAGCAGTTACGGGGGACAGGGGGTATCCTACGAGCAGTACTTC.

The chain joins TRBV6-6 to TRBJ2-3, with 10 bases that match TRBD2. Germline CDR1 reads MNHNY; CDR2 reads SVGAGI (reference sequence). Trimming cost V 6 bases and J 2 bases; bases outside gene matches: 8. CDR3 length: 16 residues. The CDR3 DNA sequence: TGTGCCAGCAGCCCAGAGCTAGCGGGAGTCACAGATACGCAGTATTTT. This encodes CASSPELAGVTDTQYF.

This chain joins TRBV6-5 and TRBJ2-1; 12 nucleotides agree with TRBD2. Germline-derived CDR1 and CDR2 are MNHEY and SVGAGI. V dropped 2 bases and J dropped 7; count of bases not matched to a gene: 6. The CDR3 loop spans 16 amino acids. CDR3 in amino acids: CASSYPLAGGGNEQFF. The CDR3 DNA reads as TGTGCCAGCAGTTACCCACTAGCGGGAGGAGGGAATGAGCAGTTCTTC.

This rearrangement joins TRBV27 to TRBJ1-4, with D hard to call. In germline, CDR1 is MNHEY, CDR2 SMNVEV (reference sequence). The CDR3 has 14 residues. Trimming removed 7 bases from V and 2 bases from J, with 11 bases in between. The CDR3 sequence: CASTGVGTNEKLFF. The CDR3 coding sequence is TGTGCCAGCACCGGCGTCGGGACTAATGAAAAACTGTTTTTT.

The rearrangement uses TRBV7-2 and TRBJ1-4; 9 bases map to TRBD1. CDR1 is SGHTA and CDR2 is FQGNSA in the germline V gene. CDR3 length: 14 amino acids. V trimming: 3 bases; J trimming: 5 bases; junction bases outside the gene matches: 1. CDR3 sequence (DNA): TGTGCCAGCAGCTTCGGGACAGGGAATGAAAAACTGTTTTTT. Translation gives CASSFGTGNEKLFF.

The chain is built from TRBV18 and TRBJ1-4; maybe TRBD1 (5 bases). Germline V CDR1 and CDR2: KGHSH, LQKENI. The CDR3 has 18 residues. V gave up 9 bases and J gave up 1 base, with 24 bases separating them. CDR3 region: CASSAGHRALGTNEKLFF. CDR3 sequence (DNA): TGTGCCAGTTCCGCAGGACACCGGGCCCTGGGAACTAATGAAAAACTGTTTTTT.

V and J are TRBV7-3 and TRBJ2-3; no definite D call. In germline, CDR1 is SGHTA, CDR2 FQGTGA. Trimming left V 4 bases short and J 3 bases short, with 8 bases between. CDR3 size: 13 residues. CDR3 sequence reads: CASSSYPTDTQYF. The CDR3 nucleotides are TGTGCCAGCAGCTCCTACCCGACAGATACGCAGTATTTT.

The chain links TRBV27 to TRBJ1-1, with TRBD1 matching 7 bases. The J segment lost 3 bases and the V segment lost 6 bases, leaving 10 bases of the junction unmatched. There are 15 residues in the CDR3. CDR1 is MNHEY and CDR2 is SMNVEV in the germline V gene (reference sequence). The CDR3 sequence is CASSHLGTVDTEAFF. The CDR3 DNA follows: TGTGCCAGCAGCCACCTCGGGACAGTGGACACTGAAGCTTTCTTT.

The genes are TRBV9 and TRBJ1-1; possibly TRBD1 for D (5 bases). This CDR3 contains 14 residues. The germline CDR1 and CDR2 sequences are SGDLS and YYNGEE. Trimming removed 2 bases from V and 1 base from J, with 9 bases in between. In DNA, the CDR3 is TGTGCCAGCAGCGTTTATACAGGGAACACTGAAGCTTTCTTT. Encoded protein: CASSVYTGNTEAFF.